The present T cell receptor beta chain was sequenced within a study of cytotoxic CD8 clonotypes in ibrutinib-treated CLL. Looked up from germline, CDR1 is SGHNT and CDR2 is YENEEA. Trimming at V came to 6 bases and at J to 9 bases, leaving 15 bases not matched to a gene. The CDR3 has 17 amino acids. Profiling relied on immunoSEQ multiplex PCR, and the TCRdb table lists in-frame clones only, not all of them. The data hold about 130,000 clones, with over 60% observed a single time. Comments on this clone: The antigen is unknown.

Study-wide points: T-cell clonality at baseline went above that of age-matched healthy donors and rose and fell with circulating CD8+ T-cell counts. Contraction or stability on treatment characterized the public clonotypes, which were uncommon.

The sample consisted of PBMCs, taken after 12 months of ibrutinib treatment. The source is a human donor with chronic lymphocytic leukemia. The chain combines TRBV11-3 with TRBJ2-2, with 11 positions matching TRBD2. CDR3 sequence: CASSKTSGSSGRRELFF. As DNA, the CDR3 is TGTGCCAGCAGTAAAACTAGCGGGAGTAGCGGTCGTAGGGAGCTGTTTTTT.